These T cell receptor beta chains were read from a single sample in a study of T cells in Graves' hyperthyroidism and ophthalmopathy. TCRdb re-called the multiplex PCR reads through MiXCR, storing one row per CDR3 protein. The sample carries about 110,000 distinct CDR3 sequences, approximately 15% recorded once. Sequencing was done on a sample of blood. The receptor source for this set is a woman aged 50 to 60 with Graves' hyperthyroidism. The CDR3 runs from the conserved cysteine through the conserved F or W. D genes are given only for firm matches. Clone size, where shown, is once, few, many, or a class for clones that have expanded.

>TRBD1|TRBV2|TRBJ1-2|NA
TGTGCCAGCAGAGCTCAGGGGGGAAGTAACTATGGCTACACCTTC
CASRAQGGSNYGYTF
>NA|TRBV5-1|TRBJ1-1|many
TGCGCCAGCAGCCCCGGACTGACCTTGAACACTGAAGCTTTCTTT
CASSPGLTLNTEAFF
>TRBD1|TRBV6-2/TRBV6-3|TRBJ2-7|many
TGTGCCAGCAGTTACGGCGTAGGACAGGGGTCCTACGAGCAGTACTTC
CASSYGVGQGSYEQYF
>NA|TRBV20-1|TRBJ2-5|many
TGCAGTGCTAGAGATTCGGAGGCGGCTCAAGAGACCCAGTACTTC
CSARDSEAAQETQYF
>NA|TRBV18|TRBJ2-3|few
TGTGCCAGCTCACCACCGCAGTCCCTGACAGATACGCAGTATTTT
CASSPPQSLTDTQYF
>NA|TRBV20-1|TRBJ2-3|many
TGCAGTGCTACCCCACCGATTGAGGCACAGAGGACGCAGTATTTT
CSATPPIEAQRTQYF
>NA|TRBV6-5|TRBJ2-3|many
TGTGCCAGCAGTTACTCGATCGGTGGGGCAGATACGCAGTATTTT
CASSYSIGGADTQYF
>NA|TRBV28|TRBJ1-2|NA
TGTGCCAGCAGCAACACCCAGTTTGGCTACACCTTC
CASSNTQFGYTF
>NA|TRBV12-3/TRBV12-4|TRBJ2-5|many
TGTGCCAGCAGTCCTTCGGCAGAAGAGACCCAGTACTTC
CASSPSAEETQYF
>TRBD1|TRBV24-1|TRBJ2-1|many
TGTGCCACCAGTGATTTAACAGGGGATGGGGGCAATGAGCAGTTCTTC
CATSDLTGDGGNEQFF
>NA|TRBV27|TRBJ2-2|NA
TGTGCCAGCACCCCGGGGGACAGATACACCGGGGAGCTGTTTTTT
CASTPGDRYTGELFF
>NA|TRBV29-1|TRBJ2-7|many
TGCAGCGTTGAGGGCCTACCGCAAACCCCCTACGAGCAGTACTTC
CSVEGLPQTPYEQYF
>NA|TRBV11-2|TRBJ1-1|many
TGTGCCAGCAGCTTCTCGACTTCGCTTAGGGGAGCTTTCTTT
CASSFSTSLRGAFF
>TRBD2|TRBV24-1|TRBJ2-5|many
TGTGCCACCAGTGCGGCTAGCGGGAGCCCCGGCGGTGGCCAAGAGACCCAGTACTTC
CATSAASGSPGGGQETQYF
>NA|TRBV19|TRBJ2-5|few
TGTGCCAGTAGTATGACAGAGCAAGAGACCCAGTACTTC
CASSMTEQETQYF
>NA|TRBV19|TRBJ2-1|few
TGTGCCAGTAGTATATCCCCCGGGGTTTACAATGAGCAGTTCTTC
CASSISPGVYNEQFF
>NA|TRBV29-1|TRBJ1-1|many
TGCAGCGTTGAAGCTCGGGAGGGGACAACGAACACTGAAGCTTTCTTT
CSVEAREGTTNTEAFF
>NA|TRBV5-4|TRBJ2-2|NA
TGTGCCAGCAGCTTTAACAGGGCGTCCGGGGAGCTGTTTTTT
CASSFNRASGELFF
>NA|TRBV18|TRBJ2-3|many
TGTGCCAGCTCACCAGACAGTCCGACAGATACGCAGTATTTT
CASSPDSPTDTQYF
>NA|TRBV30|TRBJ1-1|many
TGTGCCTGGAGCCCGAATGGGGGAACTGAAGCTTTCTTT
CAWSPNGGTEAFF
>TRBD2|TRBV6-4|TRBJ2-7|NA
TGTGCCAGCAGTGCCGGGACTAGCGGCTACGAGCAGTACTTC
CASSAGTSGYEQYF
>NA|TRBV20-1|TRBJ2-2|many
TGCAGTGCTAGATCTAGTCTCGCCGGGGAGCTGTTTTTT
CSARSSLAGELFF
>TRBD1|TRBV28|TRBJ2-5|many
TGTGCCAGCAGGACCCCAGGGGGCTGGGAGACCCAGTACTTC
CASRTPGGWETQYF